This T cell receptor beta chain is from a study of CXCR3-negative and CXCR3-positive naive CD8 T cells. The study's findings and limits: More hydrophobic TRB CDR3s occurred in CXCR3-positive than in CXCR3-negative naive cells. Comparably high diversity marked both naive subsets, whereas memory CD8+ cells had much lower diversity.

It was by 5' RACE with UMI labels that the TRB cDNA libraries were prepared. Using the 5' RACE reads, TCRdb records one entry per CDR3 protein without DNA. Listed are more than 100,000 distinct CDR3 sequences; 0.41% falls within the top ten. With regard to this clonotype: Its target is not known.

The germline V gene encodes CDR1 SGHRS and CDR2 YFSETQ. The CDR3 loop spans 13 amino acids. Input material: naive CXCR3+ CD8+ T cells from blood. Regarding subset: CD45RO-CCR7+CD27+CD95- naive CD8+ T cells expressing CXCR3 (TNR3+). The chain links TRBV5-1 to TRBJ2-1. The receptor was derived from a human donor in good health. Some clones in this sample may be carry-over from other donors' samples. The CDR3 loop reads CASSFVNYNEQFF.